This T cell receptor beta chain is from a study of blood T cell repertoires in COVID-19. Clones were read by immunoSEQ multiplex PCR, and TCRdb kept only the in-frame ones, dropping some. The sample carries hundreds of thousands of clones, around 85% recorded once. V shed 6 bases, J shed 6 bases, and the junction held 7 bases outside the gene matches. From germline, CDR1 is MNHNY and CDR2 SVGAGI (reference sequence). CDR3 length: 14 residues. The chain uses TRBV6-6 and TRBJ2-2; 7 bases match TRBD1. Sequenced material: PBMCs or T cells enriched from blood (not recorded which). The sequence came from a woman aged 30 to 39 who had been exposed to COVID-19. The CDR3 DNA follows: TGTGCCAGCAGAATACAGGGGCTTTCCGGGGAGCTGTTTTTT. Amino acids: CASRIQGLSGELFF.